What follows are 29 T cell receptor beta chains derived from one specimen sequenced in a study of cytomegalovirus exposure and HLA in healthy donors. The PCR ran on 60 Vbeta and 13 Jbeta primers. TCRdb's table, derived via immunoSEQ multiplex PCR, lists solely in-frame clones and lacks some. The sample lists roughly 110,000 clones; 71% were seen once. Sequencing input: PBMCs. Source of these receptors: a female donor in good health and CMV-seronegative.

This clone was counted a few times. The chain recombines TRBV14 with TRBJ2-7; 9 bases fit TRBD2. V lost 3 bases and J lost 7; bases outside the gene matches: 10. The germline CDR1 and CDR2 sequences are SGHDN and FVKESK. The CDR3 has 15 residues. The CDR3 region is CASSQAGGPTGEQYF. CDR3 DNA: TGTGCCAGCAGCCAGGCGGGAGGGCCAACTGGGGAGCAGTACTTC.

The chain joins TRBV11-2 to TRBJ2-7; no firm D call. This CDR3 region has 14 residues. CDR1 is SGHAT, CDR2 FQNNGV, per germline. V lost 1 base, J lost 3 bases, and 10 bases lay in between. CDR3 in DNA: TGTGCCAGCAGCTTAGGCCACATTTACTACGAGCAGTACTTC. Protein: CASSLGHIYYEQYF.

CDR3 DNA: TGTGCCAGCAGCTTAACGGGATATGGCTACACCTTC. Its translation is CASSLTGYGYTF. J is TRBJ1-2 and V is TRBV7-2; D remains ambiguous. The germline V gene has CDR1 SGHTA and CDR2 FQGNSA. V lost 2 bases and J 5 bases, leaving 6 bases between the germline ends. The CDR3 has 12 residues.

The chain is built from TRBV25-1 and TRBJ2-3; the match to TRBD2 covers 12 bases. The CDR3 spans 18 residues. Germline loops: CDR1 MGHDK, CDR2 SYGVNS. The V gene end was trimmed by 5 bases and the J gene end by 1 base; junction bases not matched to a gene: 10. The CDR3: CASSTGSGLAGRTDTQYF. As DNA, the CDR3 is TGTGCCAGCAGTACCGGAAGTGGACTAGCGGGACGCACAGATACGCAGTATTTT.

This clone turned up a few times. This chain joins TRBV29-1 and TRBJ2-7; 9 bases map to TRBD1. Trimming at V came to 7 bases and at J to 6 bases, leaving 10 bases not matched to a gene. The CDR3 has 13 residues. Germline CDR1 reads SQVTM; CDR2 reads ANQGSEA. CDR3 sequence: CSARRDRVSEQYF. The CDR3 nucleotides are TGCAGCGCCCGGAGGGACAGGGTGAGCGAGCAGTACTTC.

The J gene is TRBJ2-7, the V gene TRBV30, with TRBD2 matching over 8 bases. Germline trimming cut 1 base from V and 2 bases from J; bases unmatched to any gene: 13. The CDR3 totals 17 residues. Germline V gives CDR1 GTSNPN, CDR2 SVGIG (reference sequence). CDR3 amino acids: CAWSGGRAGGEPYEQYF. The CDR3 nucleotides read TGTGCCTGGAGTGGGGGGAGGGCCGGGGGGGAGCCCTACGAGCAGTACTTC.

The DNA of the CDR3 is TGTGCCAGCAGTGAAGGGCGGATACCATCCTACGAGCAGTACTTC. Its protein product is CASSEGRIPSYEQYF. The chain employs TRBV6-1 and TRBJ2-7; no firm D call. Germline CDR1 and CDR2: MNHNS and SASEGT. The CDR3 loop spans 15 amino acids. Trimming stripped 1 base from V and 1 base from J, with 11 bases between.

Only one count was recorded for this clone. This rearrangement joins TRBV2 to TRBJ1-5; D is undetermined. Germline assignment: CDR1 SNHLY and CDR2 FYNNEI. Trimming shortened V by 2 bases and J by 3 bases, and 2 bases separated the two germline ends. This CDR3 is 12 amino acids long. CDR3 coding DNA: TGTGCCAGCAGTGAACTCAATCAGCCCCAGCATTTT. Amino acid sequence: CASSELNQPQHF.

The rearrangement uses TRBV10-3 and TRBJ1-1, with TRBD1 identical over 7 bases. The CDR3 length is 14 residues. Germline V lookup: CDR1 ENHRY, CDR2 SYGVKD. V shed 6 bases and J 2 bases; nucleotides not matched to a gene: 6. The CDR3 region has the DNA TGTGCCATCAGGCTCGGGACAGACAACACTGAAGCTTTCTTT. Translation gives CAIRLGTDNTEAFF.

This chain links TRBV28 with TRBJ2-7, with 7 bases aligning to TRBD1. Germline lookup yields CDR1 MDHEN and CDR2 SYDVKM. This CDR3 region has 13 residues. The V and J ends lost 6 bases and 3 bases, in that order; junction bases with no gene match: 5. The CDR3 loop reads CASRPRDSYEQYF. CDR3 bases: TGTGCCAGCAGACCCCGGGACAGCTACGAGCAGTACTTC.

This chain connects TRBV29-1 to TRBJ2-1; 7 bases are a match to TRBD2. The V gene end was trimmed by 8 bases and the J gene end by 8 bases; junction bases not matched to a gene: 12. This CDR3 comprises 13 residues. Germline CDR1 and CDR2: SQVTM and ANQGSEA. The CDR3 reads CSLSGRRWDEQFF. In nucleotides, the CDR3 is TGCAGCCTTAGCGGGCGCAGGTGGGATGAGCAGTTCTTC.

This chain links TRBV5-1 with TRBJ1-2, with 7 bases that match TRBD1. Germline V lookup: CDR1 SGHRS, CDR2 YFSETQ. V shed 3 bases, J shed 6 bases, and the junction held 11 bases outside the gene matches. The CDR3 contains 15 residues. CDR3 nucleotide sequence: TGCGCCAGCAGCTCAAAAACAGGGGAACGCGATGGCTACACCTTC. This translates into CASSSKTGERDGYTF.

The V call is TRBV5-1, the J call TRBJ2-6, with 8 bases matching TRBD1. The CDR3 has 19 residues. The V segment lost 0 bases and the J segment 0 bases; nucleotides outside the gene matches: 8. The germline gives CDR1 SGHRS, CDR2 YFSETQ. CDR3 bases: TGCGCCAGCAGCTTGGTCCCCGGACAGGGCAGCTCTGGGGCCAACGTCCTGACTTTC. It is translated as CASSLVPGQGSSGANVLTF.

This clone has a handful of counts. V is TRBV25-1 and J is TRBJ2-2; 7 bases are shared with TRBD1. The length of the CDR3 is 15 residues. Germline CDR1 is MGHDK and CDR2 is SYGVNS. J was trimmed by 7 bases and V by 0 bases; bases with no gene match: 5. This chain's CDR3 is CASSEYATGFGELFF. In nucleotides, the CDR3 is TGTGCCAGCAGTGAATATGCGACAGGGTTCGGGGAGCTGTTTTTT.

This clone was seen more than once but under ten times. V usage is TRBV5-1 and J usage is TRBJ2-7; the match to TRBD2 covers 13 bases. The V and J ends lost 2 bases and 5 bases, in that order; junction bases with no gene match: 4. Germline assignment: CDR1 SGHRS and CDR2 YFSETQ. This CDR3 contains 15 residues. The DNA for the CDR3 is TGCGCCAGCAGCTTCTCTGGACTAGCGGGAGACGAGCAGTACTTC. It codes for CASSFSGLAGDEQYF.

The chain couples TRBV30 to TRBJ1-1, with D perhaps matching TRBD1 (6 bases). This CDR3 region has 16 residues. Per the germline V gene, CDR1 is GTSNPN and CDR2 is SVGIG (reference sequence). Trimming shortened V by 3 bases and J by 0 bases, and 17 bases separated the two germline ends. This CDR3 reads CAWSPHVGHLNTEAFF. As DNA, the CDR3 is TGTGCCTGGAGCCCCCACGTGGGACACCTGAACACTGAAGCTTTCTTT.

Concerning this clone itself: This specimen includes other DNA sequences encoding the same CDR3. The V gene is TRBV9, the J gene TRBJ2-1; D gene ambiguous. The V end was cut by 4 bases, the J end by 0 bases, with 14 bases between. The V gene's germline CDR1 is SGDLS and CDR2 YYNGEE. The CDR3 extends over 16 amino acids. As DNA, the CDR3 is TGTGCCAGCAGCCCCCCATCTGGTAGCTCCTACAATGAGCAGTTCTTC. Protein product: CASSPPSGSSYNEQFF. The full variable domain, completed using reference TRBV9 and TRBJ2-1, is DSGVTQTPKHLITATGQRVTLRCSPRSGDLSVYWYQQSLDQGLQFLIQYYNGEERAKGNILERFSAQQFPDLHSELNLSSLELGDSALYFCASSPPSGSSYNEQFFGPGTRLTVL.

With respect to this clone: A read error may account for a junction end that differs from germline. The chain recombines TRBV27 with TRBJ1-2; D gene ambiguous. The CDR3 has 12 amino acids. Germline loops: CDR1 MNHEY, CDR2 SMNVEV (reference sequence). The CDR3 sequence: CASPILCYGCTF. The DNA of the CDR3 is TGTGCCAGCCCAATACTATGTTATGGCTGCACCTTC.

The J gene is TRBJ2-1, the V gene TRBV28, with 7 bases identical to TRBD1. V lost 8 bases, J lost 3 bases, and 13 bases stayed unmatched. CDR3 length: 16 amino acids. CDR1 and CDR2 from the germline V gene are MDHEN and SYDVKM. CDR3 nucleotide sequence: TGTGCCAGCCCTCCCACAGGGGACAAGGACTACAATGAGCAGTTCTTC. Its translation is CASPPTGDKDYNEQFF. Variable domain in full (rest from reference TRBV28 and TRBJ2-1): DVKVTQSSRYLVKRTGEKVFLECVQDMDHENMFWYRQDPGLGLRLIYFSYDVKMKEKGDIPEGYSVSREKKERFSLILESASTNQTSMYLCASPPTGDKDYNEQFFGPGTRLTVL.

The chain joins TRBV10-3 to TRBJ1-1; D not resolved. V shed 10 bases and J shed 3 bases, with 12 bases lying between them. CDR3 length: 12 amino acids. Germline V gene data show CDR1 as ENHRY and CDR2 as SYGVKD. The CDR3 nucleotides are TGTGCCACCGCGCTCCGGGACACTGAAGCTTTCTTT. This sequence encodes CATALRDTEAFF.

The chain carries TRBV18 and TRBJ1-1; maybe TRBD1 (5 bases). Per the germline V gene, CDR1 is KGHSH and CDR2 is LQKENI. The V and J ends lost 2 bases and 0 bases respectively, with 7 bases between them. The CDR3 runs 14 residues. The CDR3: CASSPAGMNTEAFF. As DNA, the CDR3 is TGTGCCAGCTCACCAGCAGGGATGAACACTGAAGCTTTCTTT.

This clone showed up just a few times. This chain links TRBV5-4 with TRBJ2-3, with D possibly matching TRBD2 (5 bases). The ends were cut back, 4 bases at V and 0 bases at J, with 9 bases in the middle. The CDR3 runs to 14 residues. Germline V gives CDR1 SGHNT, CDR2 YYREEE (reference sequence). This chain's CDR3 is CASSQRISTDTQYF. DNA for the CDR3: TGTGCCAGCAGCCAGCGGATAAGCACAGATACGCAGTATTTT.

The chain employs TRBV4-1 and TRBJ2-3; the match to TRBD2 covers 13 bases. This CDR3 comprises 16 residues. With 0 bases clipped from V and 3 bases from J, the junction kept 0 bases outside the gene matches. Germline values: CDR1 MGHRA, CDR2 YSYEKL. This CDR3 reads CASSQELAGGTDTQYF. The DNA for the CDR3 is TGCGCCAGCAGCCAAGAACTAGCGGGAGGGACAGATACGCAGTATTTT.

The chain combines TRBV7-2 with TRBJ1-6, with 7 bases aligning to TRBD1. V shed 7 bases, J shed 10 bases, and the junction held 10 bases outside the gene matches. This CDR3 spans 14 amino acids. Looked up from germline, CDR1 is SGHTA and CDR2 is FQGNSA. CDR3 in amino acids: CASNIQGWNSPLHF. CDR3 bases: TGTGCCAGCAACATACAGGGGTGGAACTCACCCCTCCACTTT.

V usage is TRBV11-1 and J usage is TRBJ2-1; TRBD1 might be the D (5 bases). This CDR3 contains 16 residues. Looked up from germline, CDR1 is SGHAT and CDR2 is FQDESV (reference sequence). V lost 5 bases and J 5 bases, leaving 19 bases between the germline ends. CDR3 amino acids: CASSLSTQGRHNEQFF. The CDR3 coding sequence is TGTGCCAGCAGCCTTTCTACGCAGGGAAGGCACAATGAGCAGTTCTTC.

The genes are TRBV18 and TRBJ2-7; TRBD1 aligns across 10 bases. With 0 bases clipped from V and 5 bases from J, the junction kept 10 bases outside the gene matches. The length of the CDR3 is 17 residues. CDR1 is KGHSH and CDR2 is LQKENI in the germline V gene. CDR3 nucleotides: TGTGCCAGCTCACCACCTACGGGACAGGGGAACATCGACGAGCAGTACTTC. It yields the protein CASSPPTGQGNIDEQYF. The full variable domain, rest sourced from reference TRBV18 and TRBJ2-7, is NAGVMQNPRHLVRRRGQEARLRCSPMKGHSHVYWYRQLPEEGLKFMVYLQKENIIDESGMPKERFSAEFPKEGPSILRIQQVVRGDSAAYFCASSPPTGQGNIDEQYFGPGTRLTVT.

This clone appeared a few times. This chain uses TRBV29-1 with TRBJ1-5, with 9 bases lining up with TRBD1. Germline lookup yields CDR1 SQVTM and CDR2 ANQGSEA. V gave up 6 bases and J gave up 9 bases; unmatched junction bases: 9. The CDR3 covers 13 residues. The CDR3 DNA sequence: TGCAGCGTCGGGGAAGGACAGGGGACGCCCCAGCATTTT. Its protein is CSVGEGQGTPQHF.

The chain joins TRBV11-2 to TRBJ1-1; 7 nucleotides align to TRBD1. The CDR3 contains 19 residues. CDR1 is SGHAT, CDR2 FQNNGV, per germline. The junction had 16 bases not matched to a gene; V was cut back by 1 base and J by 2 bases. The CDR3 nucleotides read TGTGCCAGCAGCTTAGTTATCCCCTCGGTCGGACAGGTTAACACTGAAGCTTTCTTT. As protein: CASSLVIPSVGQVNTEAFF. Full variable domain (missing parts from reference TRBV11-2 and TRBJ1-1): EAGVAQSPRYKIIEKRQSVAFWCNPISGHATLYWYQQILGQGPKLLIQFQNNGVVDDSQLPKDRFSAERLKGVDSTLKIQPAKLEDSAVYLCASSLVIPSVGQVNTEAFFGQGTRLTVV.

The chain is built from TRBV29-1 and TRBJ1-2, with 12 bases matching TRBD1. The V segment lost 5 bases and the J segment 2 bases; nucleotides outside the gene matches: 9. Germline-derived CDR1 and CDR2 are SQVTM and ANQGSEA. The CDR3 runs to 16 residues. CDR3 residues: CSVSLGQGALNYGYTF. In nucleotides, the CDR3 is TGCAGCGTTTCTCTGGGACAGGGGGCTTTGAACTATGGCTACACCTTC.